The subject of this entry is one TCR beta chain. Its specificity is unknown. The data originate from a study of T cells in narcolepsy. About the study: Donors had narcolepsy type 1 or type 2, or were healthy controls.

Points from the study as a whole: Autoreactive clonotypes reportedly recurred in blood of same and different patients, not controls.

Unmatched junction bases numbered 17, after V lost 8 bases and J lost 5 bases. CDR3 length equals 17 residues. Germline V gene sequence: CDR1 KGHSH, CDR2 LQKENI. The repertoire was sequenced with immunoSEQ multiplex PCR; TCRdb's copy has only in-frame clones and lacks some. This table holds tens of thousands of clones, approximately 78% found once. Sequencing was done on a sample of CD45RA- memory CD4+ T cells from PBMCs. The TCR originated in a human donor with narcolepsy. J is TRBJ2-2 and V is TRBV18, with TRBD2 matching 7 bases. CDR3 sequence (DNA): TGTGCCAGCGTCCTTCTAGCGGACCCTTGGGAGACCGGGGAGCTGTTTTTT. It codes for CASVLLADPWETGELFF.